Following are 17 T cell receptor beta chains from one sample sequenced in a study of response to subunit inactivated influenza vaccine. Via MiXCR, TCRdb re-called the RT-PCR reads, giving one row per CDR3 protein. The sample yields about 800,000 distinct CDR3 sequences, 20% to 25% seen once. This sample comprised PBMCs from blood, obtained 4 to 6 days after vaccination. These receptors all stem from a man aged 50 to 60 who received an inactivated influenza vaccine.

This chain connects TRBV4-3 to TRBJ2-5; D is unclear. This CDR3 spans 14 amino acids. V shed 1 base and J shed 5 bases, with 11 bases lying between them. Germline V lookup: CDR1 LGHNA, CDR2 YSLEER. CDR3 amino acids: CASSQVYGPETQYF. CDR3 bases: TGCGCCAGCAGCCAAGTTTATGGGCCGGAGACCCAGTACTTC.

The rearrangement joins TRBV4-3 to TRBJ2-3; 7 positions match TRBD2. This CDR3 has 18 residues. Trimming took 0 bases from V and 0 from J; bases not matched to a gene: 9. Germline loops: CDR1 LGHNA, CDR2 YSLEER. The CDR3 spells CASSQDLGSGISTDTQYF. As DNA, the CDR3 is TGCGCCAGCAGCCAAGATCTCGGCAGCGGGATTAGCACAGATACGCAGTATTTT.

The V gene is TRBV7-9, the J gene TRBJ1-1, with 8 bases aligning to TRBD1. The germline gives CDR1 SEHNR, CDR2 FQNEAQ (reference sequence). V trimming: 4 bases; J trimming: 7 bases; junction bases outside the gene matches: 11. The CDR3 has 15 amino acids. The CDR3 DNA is TGTGCCAGCAGCTGGAAACAGGGGGGGGACCTTGAAGCTTTCTTT. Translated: CASSWKQGGDLEAFF.

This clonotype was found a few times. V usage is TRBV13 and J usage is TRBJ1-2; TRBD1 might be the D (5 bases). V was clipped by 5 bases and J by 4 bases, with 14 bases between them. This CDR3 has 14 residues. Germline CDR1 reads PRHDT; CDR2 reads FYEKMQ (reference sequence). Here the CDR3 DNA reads TGTGCCAGCAGCCAATATGGGGCAGGCTATGGCTACACCTTC. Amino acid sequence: CASSQYGAGYGYTF.

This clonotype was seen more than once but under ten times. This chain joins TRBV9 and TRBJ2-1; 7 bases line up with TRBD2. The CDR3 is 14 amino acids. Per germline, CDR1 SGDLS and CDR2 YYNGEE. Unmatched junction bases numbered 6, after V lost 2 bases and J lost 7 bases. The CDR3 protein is CASSVGPAGNEQFF. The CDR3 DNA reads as TGTGCCAGCAGCGTCGGCCCAGCGGGGAATGAGCAGTTCTTC.

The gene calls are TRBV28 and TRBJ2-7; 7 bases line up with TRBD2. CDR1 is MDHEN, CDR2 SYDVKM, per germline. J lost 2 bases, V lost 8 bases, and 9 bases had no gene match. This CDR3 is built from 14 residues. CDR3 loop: CASVGPGGTYEQYF. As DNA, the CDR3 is TGTGCCAGCGTCGGTCCGGGAGGCACCTACGAGCAGTACTTC.

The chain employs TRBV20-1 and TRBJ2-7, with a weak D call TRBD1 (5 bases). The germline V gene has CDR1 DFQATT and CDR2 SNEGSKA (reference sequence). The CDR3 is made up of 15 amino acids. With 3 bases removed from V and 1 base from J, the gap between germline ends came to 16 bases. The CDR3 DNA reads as TGCAGTGCTAGGGTAGCCAGGGTGCCTTCCTACGAGCAGTACTTC. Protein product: CSARVARVPSYEQYF.

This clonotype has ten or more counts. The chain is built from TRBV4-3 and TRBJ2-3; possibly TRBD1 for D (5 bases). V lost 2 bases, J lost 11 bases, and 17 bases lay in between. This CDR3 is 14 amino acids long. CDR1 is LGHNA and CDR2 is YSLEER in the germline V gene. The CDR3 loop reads CASSQRTQLSGQYF. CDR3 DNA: TGCGCCAGCAGCCAAAGGACACAACTATCGGGGCAGTATTTT.

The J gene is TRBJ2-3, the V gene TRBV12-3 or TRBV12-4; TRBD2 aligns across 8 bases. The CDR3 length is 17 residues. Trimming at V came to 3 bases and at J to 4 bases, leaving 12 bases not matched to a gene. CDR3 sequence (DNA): TGTGCCAGCAGTTTGAGCGGGGGCGTCGCTTTCGCAGATACGCAGTATTTT. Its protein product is CASSLSGGVAFADTQYF.

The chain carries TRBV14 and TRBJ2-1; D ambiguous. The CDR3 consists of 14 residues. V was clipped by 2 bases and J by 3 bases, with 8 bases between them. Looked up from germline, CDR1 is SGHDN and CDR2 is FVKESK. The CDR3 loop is CASSQSGYYNEQFF. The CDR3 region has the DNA TGTGCCAGCAGCCAATCCGGATACTACAATGAGCAGTTCTTC.

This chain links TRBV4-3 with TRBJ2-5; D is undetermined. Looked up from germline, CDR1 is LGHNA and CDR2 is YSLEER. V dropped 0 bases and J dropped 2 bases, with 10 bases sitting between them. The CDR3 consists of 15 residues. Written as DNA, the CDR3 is TGCGCCAGCAGCCAAGATGTGCTAGGTCAAGAGACCCAGTACTTC. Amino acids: CASSQDVLGQETQYF.

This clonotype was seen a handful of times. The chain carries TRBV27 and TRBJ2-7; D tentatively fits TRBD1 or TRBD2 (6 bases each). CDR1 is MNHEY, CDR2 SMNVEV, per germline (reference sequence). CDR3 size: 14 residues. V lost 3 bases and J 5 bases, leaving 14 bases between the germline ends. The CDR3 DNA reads TGTGCCAGCAGTTTCATACAGGGACTCGACGAGCAGTACTTC. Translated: CASSFIQGLDEQYF.

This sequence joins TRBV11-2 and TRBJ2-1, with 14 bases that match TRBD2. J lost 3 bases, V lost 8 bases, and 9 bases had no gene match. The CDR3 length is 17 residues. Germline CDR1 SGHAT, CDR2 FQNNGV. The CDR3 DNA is TGTGCCAGCGGCCTGGGACTAGCGGGAGACTACTACAATGAGCAGTTCTTC. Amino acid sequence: CASGLGLAGDYYNEQFF.

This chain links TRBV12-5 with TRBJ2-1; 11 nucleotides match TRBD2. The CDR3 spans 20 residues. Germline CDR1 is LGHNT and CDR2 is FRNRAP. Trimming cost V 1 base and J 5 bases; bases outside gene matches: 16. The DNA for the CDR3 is TGTGCTAGTGGTTTGGCCTTTGGACTAGCGGGCGGTTCCGTCCACAATGAGCAGTTCTTC. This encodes CASGLAFGLAGGSVHNEQFF.

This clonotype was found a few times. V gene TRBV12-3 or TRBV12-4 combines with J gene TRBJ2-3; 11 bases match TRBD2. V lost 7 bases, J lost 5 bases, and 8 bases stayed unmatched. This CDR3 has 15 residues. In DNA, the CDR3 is TGTGCCAGCACCCCACTAGCGGGAGTCAGAGATACGCAGTATTTT. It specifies CASTPLAGVRDTQYF.

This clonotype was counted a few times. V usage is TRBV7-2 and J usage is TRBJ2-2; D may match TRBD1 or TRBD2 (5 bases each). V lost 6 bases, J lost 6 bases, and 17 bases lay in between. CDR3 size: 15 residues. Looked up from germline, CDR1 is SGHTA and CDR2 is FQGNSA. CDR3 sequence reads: CASSQSGRQPGELFF. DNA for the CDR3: TGTGCCAGCAGTCAATCGGGACGCCAGCCCGGGGAGCTGTTTTTT.

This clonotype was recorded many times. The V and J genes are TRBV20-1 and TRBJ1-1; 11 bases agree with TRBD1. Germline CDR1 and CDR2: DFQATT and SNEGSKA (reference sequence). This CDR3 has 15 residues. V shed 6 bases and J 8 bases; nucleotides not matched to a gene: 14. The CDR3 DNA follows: TGCAGTGCCACTAGGGAGCGGACAGGGGGCTCCGAAGCTTTCTTT. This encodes CSATRERTGGSEAFF.